The 2 T cell receptor beta chains below come from one sample, sequenced in a study of OX40 agonist ivuxolimab in advanced cancers. Method: immunoSEQ multiplex PCR; TCRdb's copy keeps in-frame clones and lacks some. The sample records tens of thousands of clones, roughly 87% being singletons. The sample in question was CD4+ or CD8+ T cells sorted from blood, obtained in a trial of the OX40 agonist ivuxolimab. The receptors were gathered from an adult with an advanced solid tumor such as melanoma, head and neck, liver or kidney cancer.

The chain uses TRBV7-2 and TRBJ1-1; tentative D call: TRBD1 (6 bases). There are 15 residues in the CDR3. The V and J ends lost 1 base and 1 base respectively, with 10 bases between them. In germline, CDR1 is SGHTA, CDR2 FQGNSA. The CDR3 coding sequence is TGTGCCAGCAGCTTAGTGGGCAGGGGGAACACTGAAGCTTTCTTT. Protein: CASSLVGRGNTEAFF.

The sample holds a few counts of this clone. The chain joins TRBV7-8 to TRBJ2-5; no clear D. Germline CDR1 is SGHVS and CDR2 is FQNEAQ. Trimming shortened V by 1 base and J by 2 bases, and 2 bases separated the two germline ends. The CDR3 totals 12 residues. The CDR3 region has the DNA TGTGCCAGCAGCTTAGTTCAAGAGACCCAGTACTTC. Translating it yields CASSLVQETQYF.